The entry that follows covers one T cell receptor beta chain sequence. As yet, its antigen is unknown. Both 60 Vbeta primers and 13 Jbeta primers went into the PCR. Data came from immunoSEQ multiplex PCR; TCRdb stores just in-frame clones and leaves some out. This table has about 130,000 clones, around 77% appearing once. After removal of 1 base from V and 5 bases from J, the junction contained 7 bases not matched to a gene. The germline CDR1 and CDR2 sequences are SNHLY and FYNNEI. The CDR3 has 15 amino acids. The source of the sample is a study of cytomegalovirus exposure and HLA in healthy donors. Whole-study context: Of some 400 genotyped donors, roughly 86% clustered with self-reported Caucasian donors.

General study points: Most subjects had HLA-A and HLA-B alleles reportedly predicted accurately by TCR beta sequences.

This TCR was recovered from a male donor in good health and CMV-seropositive. The source material was PBMCs. The chain uses TRBV2 and TRBJ2-5, with 7 bases that match TRBD1. CDR3: CASSEEGAGEETQYF. As DNA, the CDR3 is TGTGCCAGCAGTGAAGAGGGGGCTGGTGAGGAGACCCAGTACTTC.